Given below is one T cell receptor (beta chain) in context. The antigen is not known. This sample stems from a study of shared clonotypes between healthy human individuals. Study-level points and caveats: Among the subsets, naive ones generally showed larger estimated richness than memory ones.

Profiling relied on immunoSEQ multiplex PCR, and the TCRdb table lists in-frame clones only, not all of them. Among nearly 750,000 clones listed, roughly 72% were seen once. Negatively enriched CD4+ T cells were divided by CD45RA into naive and memory. With 1 base removed from V and 4 bases from J, the gap between germline ends came to 11 bases. Germline CDR1 SGHTS, CDR2 YDEGEE. This CDR3 region has 15 residues. The clonotype was recovered from a young woman in good health. The chain recombines TRBV5-8 with TRBJ2-2; D not resolved. The sample consisted of memory CD4+ T cells sorted from blood. The subset here: CD45RA-negative fraction. As DNA, the CDR3 is TGTGCCAGCAGCTTGCAACAGCAAGTCACCGGGGAGCTGTTTTTT. The encoded protein is CASSLQQQVTGELFF. The whole variable domain, remainder taken from reference TRBV5-8 and TRBJ2-2, is EAGVTQSPTHLIKTRGQQATLRCSPISGHTSVYWYQQALGLGLQFLLWYDEGEERNRGNFPPRFSGRQFPNYSSELNVNALELEDSALYLCASSLQQQVTGELFFGEGSRLTVL.